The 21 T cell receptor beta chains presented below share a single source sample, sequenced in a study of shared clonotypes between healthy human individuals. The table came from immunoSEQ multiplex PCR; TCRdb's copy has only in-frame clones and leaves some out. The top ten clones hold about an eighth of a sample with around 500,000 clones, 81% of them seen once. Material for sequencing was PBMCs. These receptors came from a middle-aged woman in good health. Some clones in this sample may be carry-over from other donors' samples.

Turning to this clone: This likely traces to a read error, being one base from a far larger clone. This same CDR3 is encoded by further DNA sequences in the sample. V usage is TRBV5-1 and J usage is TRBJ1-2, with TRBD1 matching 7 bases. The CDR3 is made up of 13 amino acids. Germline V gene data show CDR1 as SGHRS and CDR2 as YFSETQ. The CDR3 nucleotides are TGCGCCAGCAGCTCACCGGGACAGCATGGCTACACCTTT. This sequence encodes CASSSPGQHGYTF. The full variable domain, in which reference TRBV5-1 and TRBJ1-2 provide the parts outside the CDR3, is KAGVTQTPRYLIKTRGQQVTLSCSPISGHRSVSWYQQTPGQGLQFLFEYFSETQRNKGNFPGRFSGRQFSNSRSEMNVSTLELGDSALYLCASSSPGQHGYTFGSGTRLTVV.

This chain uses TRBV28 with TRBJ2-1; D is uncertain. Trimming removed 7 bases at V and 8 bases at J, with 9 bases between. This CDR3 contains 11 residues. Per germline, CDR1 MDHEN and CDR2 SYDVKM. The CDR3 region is CASKGDDEQFF. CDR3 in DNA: TGTGCCAGCAAGGGCGACGATGAGCAGTTCTTC.

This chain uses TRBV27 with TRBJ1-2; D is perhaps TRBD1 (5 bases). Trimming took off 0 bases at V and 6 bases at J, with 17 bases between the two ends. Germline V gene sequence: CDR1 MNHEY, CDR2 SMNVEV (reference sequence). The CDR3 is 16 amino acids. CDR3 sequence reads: CASSLSRAGASNGYTF. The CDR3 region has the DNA TGTGCCAGCAGTTTATCCAGGGCTGGGGCCAGCAATGGCTACACCTTC.

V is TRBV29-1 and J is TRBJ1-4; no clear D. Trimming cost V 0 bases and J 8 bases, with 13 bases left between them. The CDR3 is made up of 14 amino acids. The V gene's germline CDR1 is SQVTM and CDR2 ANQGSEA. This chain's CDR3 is CSVEDWEGREKLFF. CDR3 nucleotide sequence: TGCAGCGTTGAAGATTGGGAGGGTAGGGAAAAACTGTTTTTT.

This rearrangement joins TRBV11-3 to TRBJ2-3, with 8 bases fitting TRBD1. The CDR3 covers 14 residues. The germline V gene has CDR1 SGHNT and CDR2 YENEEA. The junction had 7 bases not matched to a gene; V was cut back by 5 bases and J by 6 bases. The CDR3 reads CASSRTGLGDTQYF. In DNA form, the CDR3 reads TGTGCCAGCAGCCGGACAGGGCTGGGGGATACGCAGTATTTT.

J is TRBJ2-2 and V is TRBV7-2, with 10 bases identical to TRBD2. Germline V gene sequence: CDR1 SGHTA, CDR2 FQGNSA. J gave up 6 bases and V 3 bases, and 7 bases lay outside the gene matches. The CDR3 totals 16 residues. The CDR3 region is CASSLASGSRAGELFF. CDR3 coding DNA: TGTGCCAGCAGCTTGGCTAGCGGGAGTAGGGCCGGGGAGCTGTTTTTT.

The CDR3 bases are TGTGCCAGCAGCCGGGACAGGGGGCAAGTCTACACCTTC. Protein: CASSRDRGQVYTF. This chain connects TRBV11-2 to TRBJ1-2; 12 bases map to TRBD1. The CDR3 consists of 13 residues. Germline-derived CDR1 and CDR2 are SGHAT and FQNNGV. Trimming at V came to 5 bases and at J to 10 bases, leaving 5 bases not matched to a gene.

The CDR3: CASSFPSGDIFPPMNTEAFF. For the CDR3, the DNA is TGTGCCAGCAGTTTTCCCTCGGGGGACATATTTCCCCCGATGAACACTGAAGCTTTCTTT. The chain carries TRBV28 and TRBJ1-1; tentatively, D is TRBD1 (6 bases). Trimming left V 3 bases short and J 0 bases short, with 26 bases between. The CDR3 loop spans 20 amino acids. Germline V gene data show CDR1 as MDHEN and CDR2 as SYDVKM.

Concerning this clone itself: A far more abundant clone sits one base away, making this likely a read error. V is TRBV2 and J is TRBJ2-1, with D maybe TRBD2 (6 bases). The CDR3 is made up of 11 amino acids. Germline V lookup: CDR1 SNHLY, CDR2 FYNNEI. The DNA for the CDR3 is TGTACCACAGTTTGGCGGGATATTTCGGTCTTC. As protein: CTTVWRDISVF.

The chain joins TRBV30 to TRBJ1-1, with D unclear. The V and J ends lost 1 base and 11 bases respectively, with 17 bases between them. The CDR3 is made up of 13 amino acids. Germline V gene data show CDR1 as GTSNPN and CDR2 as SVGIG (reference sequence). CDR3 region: CAWSAQSSMRAFF. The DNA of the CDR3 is TGTGCCTGGAGTGCCCAGTCGAGCATGAGGGCTTTCTTT.

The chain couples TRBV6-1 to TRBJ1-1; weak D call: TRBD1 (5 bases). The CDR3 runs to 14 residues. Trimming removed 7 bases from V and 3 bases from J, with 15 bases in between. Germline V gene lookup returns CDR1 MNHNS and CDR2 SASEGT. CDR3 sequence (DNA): TGTGCCAGCACCCGTAGGAGGGGAGACACTGAAGCTTTCTTT. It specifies CASTRRRGDTEAFF.

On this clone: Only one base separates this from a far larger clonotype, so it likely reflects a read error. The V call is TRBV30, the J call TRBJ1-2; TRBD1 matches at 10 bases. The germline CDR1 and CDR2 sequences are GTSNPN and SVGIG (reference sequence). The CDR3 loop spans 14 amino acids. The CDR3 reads CACRQGAPFYGYAF. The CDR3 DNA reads TGTGCCTGTAGACAGGGGGCCCCCTTCTATGGCTACGCCTTC. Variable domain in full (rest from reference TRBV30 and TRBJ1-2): SQTIHQWPATLVQPVGSPLSLECTVEGTSNPNLYWYRQAAGRGLQLLFYSVGIGQISSEVPQNLSASRPQDRQFILSSKKLLLSDSGFYLCACRQGAPFYGYAFGSGTRLTVV.

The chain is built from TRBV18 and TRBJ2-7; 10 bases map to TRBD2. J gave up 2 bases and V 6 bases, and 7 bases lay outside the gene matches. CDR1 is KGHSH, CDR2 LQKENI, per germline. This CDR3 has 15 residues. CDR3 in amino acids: CASSPTSGETYEQYF. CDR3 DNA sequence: TGTGCCAGCTCCCCTACTAGCGGGGAGACCTACGAGCAGTACTTC.

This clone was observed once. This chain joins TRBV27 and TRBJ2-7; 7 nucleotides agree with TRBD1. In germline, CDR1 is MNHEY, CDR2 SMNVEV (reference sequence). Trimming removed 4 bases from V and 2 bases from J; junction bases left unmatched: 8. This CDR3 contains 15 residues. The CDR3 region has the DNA TGTGCCAGCAGTTCCCCAGGGACAGTCCCCTACGAGCAGTACTTC. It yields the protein CASSSPGTVPYEQYF.

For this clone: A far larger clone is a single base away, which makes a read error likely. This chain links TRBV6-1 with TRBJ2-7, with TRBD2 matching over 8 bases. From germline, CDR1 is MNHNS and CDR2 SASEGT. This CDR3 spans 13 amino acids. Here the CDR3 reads CACSVSGAYEQYF. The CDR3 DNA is TGTGCCTGCAGTGTTAGCGGGGCCTACGAGCAGTACTTC.

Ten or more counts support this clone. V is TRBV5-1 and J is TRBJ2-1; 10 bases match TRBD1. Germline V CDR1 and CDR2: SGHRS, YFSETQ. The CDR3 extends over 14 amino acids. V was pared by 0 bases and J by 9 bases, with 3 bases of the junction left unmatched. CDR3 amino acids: CASSLVTGGFEQFF. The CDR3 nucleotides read TGCGCCAGCAGCTTGGTGACAGGGGGCTTTGAGCAGTTCTTC.

The CDR3 DNA reads as TGCGCCAGCAGCATCCAGGGGGTTGGATCTGGAAACACCATATATTTT. This encodes CASSIQGVGSGNTIYF. The V and J genes are TRBV5-1 and TRBJ1-3, with 7 bases aligning to TRBD1. CDR1 and CDR2 (germline): SGHRS, YFSETQ. V shed 4 bases and J 1 base; nucleotides not matched to a gene: 8. CDR3 length: 16 residues.

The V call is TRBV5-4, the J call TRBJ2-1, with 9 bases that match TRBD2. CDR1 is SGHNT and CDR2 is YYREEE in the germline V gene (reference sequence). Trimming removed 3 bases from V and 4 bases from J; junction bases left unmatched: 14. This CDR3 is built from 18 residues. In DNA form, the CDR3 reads TGTGCCAGCAGCTCCCTCCTTCGCGGGAGGGCCGGGTACAATGAGCAGTTCTTC. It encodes CASSSLLRGRAGYNEQFF.

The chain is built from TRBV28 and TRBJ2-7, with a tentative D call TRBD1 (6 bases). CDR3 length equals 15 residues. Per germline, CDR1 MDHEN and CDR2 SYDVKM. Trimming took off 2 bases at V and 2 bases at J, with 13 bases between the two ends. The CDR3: CASSLTTGTTYEQYF. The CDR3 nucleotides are TGTGCCAGCAGTTTAACGACAGGTACGACCTACGAGCAGTACTTC.

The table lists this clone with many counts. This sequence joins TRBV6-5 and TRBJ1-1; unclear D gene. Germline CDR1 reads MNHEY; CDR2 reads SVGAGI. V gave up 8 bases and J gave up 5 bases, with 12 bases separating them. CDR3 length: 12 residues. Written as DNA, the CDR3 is TGTGCCAGCCTTCTCGGGGTAACTGAAGCTTTCTTT. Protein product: CASLLGVTEAFF.

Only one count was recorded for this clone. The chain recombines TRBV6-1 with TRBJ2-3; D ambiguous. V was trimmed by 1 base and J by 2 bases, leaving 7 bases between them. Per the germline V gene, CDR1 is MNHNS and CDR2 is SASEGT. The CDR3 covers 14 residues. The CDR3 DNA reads TGTGCCAGCAGTGAAGGGGAAATCACAGATACGCAGTATTTT. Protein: CASSEGEITDTQYF.